The clone carrying this T cell receptor beta chain was counted many times. What it recognizes is unknown. Amplification of TCR beta CDR3 regions used RNA as the template. Primed by the HTBI set, a first-round RT-PCR was run on the TCR CDR3. TCRdb analysed the multiplex PCR reads with MiXCR anew, one entry per CDR3 protein. The sample lists about 410,000 distinct CDR3 sequences, about 14% occurring once. This CDR3 has 14 amino acids. CDR1 and CDR2 from the germline V gene are SGHRS and YFSETQ. V was clipped by 5 bases and J by 6 bases; unmatched bases: 7. This specimen comes from a study of T cells in Graves' hyperthyroidism and ophthalmopathy. Looking at the study overall: The authors collected peripheral blood at initial diagnosis, before any treatment.

Pregnant or lactating patients were excluded, as were those with uncontrolled infection or other autoimmune disease. Study-level findings and limits: In simple terms, a model built on 13 V-J features told ophthalmopathy apart from stable hyperthyroidism.

This receptor was identified in a woman aged 25 to 39 with Graves' ophthalmopathy. The sequenced sample was blood. The V and J genes are TRBV5-1 and TRBJ1-4; TRBD1 matches at 7 bases. The DNA for the CDR3 is TGCGCCAGCAGGGGAGACAGGGTTGATGAAAAACTGTTTTTT. Amino acid sequence: CASRGDRVDEKLFF.